These T cell receptor beta chains were read from a single sample in a study of PD-1 blockade in classical Hodgkin lymphoma. Produced via immunoSEQ multiplex PCR; TCRdb's table is partial and in-frame only. This table has more than 140,000 clones, around 84% appearing once. Material: peripheral blood mononuclear cells (PBMCs), obtained before the second cycle of nivolumab. The origin of the receptors is a human donor with classical Hodgkin lymphoma. The CDR3 runs from the conserved cysteine through the conserved F or W. A D gene is named only where the DNA matches it firmly. The size of a clone is reported for some rows only, either as once, few or many, or as a class for expanded clones.

V gene	J gene	CDR3 length	D gene	clone size	CDR3 protein	CDR3 DNA
TRBV7-9	TRBJ2-2	14	-	many	CASSLGSMTGELFF	TGTGCCAGCAGCTTGGGGTCAATGACCGGGGAGCTGTTTTTT
TRBV9	TRBJ1-1	13	-	once	CASNHRENTEAFF	TGTGCCAGCAACCACAGGGAAAACACTGAAGCTTTCTTT
TRBV19	TRBJ1-2	16	TRBD1	-	CASTPAADRANYGYTF	TGTGCCAGTACCCCCGCTGCGGACAGGGCTAACTATGGCTACACCTTC
TRBV6-5	TRBJ1-5	14	TRBD1	-	CASSPRGSNQPQHF	TGTGCCAGCAGCCCCAGGGGGAGCAATCAGCCCCAGCATTTT
TRBV27	TRBJ2-4	14	TRBD1	-	CASSATGVGNIQYF	TGTGCCAGCAGCGCGACAGGGGTTGGCAACATTCAGTACTTC
TRBV6-6	TRBJ2-1	16	TRBD1	-	CASRIQGNPSYNEQFF	TGTGCCAGCAGGATACAGGGGAACCCATCCTACAATGAGCAGTTCTTC
TRBV23-1	TRBJ1-3	16	TRBD1	-	CASSLDRDSSGNTIYF	TGCGCCAGCAGTCTCGACAGGGATAGCTCTGGAAACACCATATATTTT
TRBV7-2	TRBJ2-1	18	TRBD2	-	CASSFRTSGGLGRDEQFF	TGTGCCAGCAGCTTTCGGACTAGCGGGGGGTTGGGTCGGGATGAGCAGTTCTTC
TRBV7-3	TRBJ2-5	15	TRBD2	-	CASSRTSGNQETQYF	TGTGCCAGCAGCAGGACTAGCGGGAACCAAGAGACCCAGTACTTC
TRBV7-2	TRBJ2-7	15	TRBD1	-	CASSWTGGKSYEQYF	TGTGCCAGCAGCTGGACAGGGGGTAAATCCTACGAGCAGTACTTC
TRBV5-8	TRBJ2-2	11	-	few	CASSPDRELFF	TGTGCCAGCAGCCCCGACAGGGAGCTGTTTTTT
TRBV2	TRBJ2-1	15	-	-	CASSAGQSSYNEQFF	TGTGCCAGCAGTGCTGGACAGAGCTCCTACAATGAGCAGTTCTTC
TRBV7-2	TRBJ2-7	13	TRBD2	-	CASRTSGSWEQYF	TGTGCCAGCAGGACTAGCGGGAGTTGGGAGCAGTACTTC
TRBV5-1	TRBJ2-2	13	-	-	CASSLGPRWELFF	TGTGCCAGCAGCTTGGGTCCCAGGTGGGAGCTGTTTTTT
TRBV5-1	TRBJ2-5	13	-	-	CASTLGPGETQYF	TGCGCCAGCACCTTGGGCCCGGGAGAGACCCAGTACTTC
TRBV15	TRBJ1-2	16	-	-	CATSREWGRYNYGYTF	TGTGCCACCAGCAGAGAGTGGGGACGGTATAACTATGGCTACACCTTC
TRBV25-1	TRBJ1-1	14	-	many	CASSDPYTDTEAFF	TGTGCCAGCAGTGACCCCTACACCGACACTGAAGCTTTCTTT
TRBV2	TRBJ2-7	14	-	-	CASSEEVSSYEQYF	TGTGCCAGCAGTGAAGAGGTGAGCTCCTACGAGCAGTACTTC
TRBV29-1	TRBJ1-1	13	-	-	CSVEDQVWGEAFF	TGCAGCGTTGAAGATCAAGTCTGGGGTGAAGCTTTCTTT
TRBV7-7	TRBJ2-7	15	-	-	CASSSGSGATYEQYF	TGTGCTAGCAGCTCAGGGTCAGGGGCCACCTACGAGCAGTACTTC
TRBV7-2	TRBJ1-2	16	-	-	CASSLVQQAGHYGYTF	TGTGCCAGCAGCTTAGTTCAGCAGGCAGGGCACTATGGCTACACCTTC
TRBV25-1	TRBJ2-1	12	-	-	CASSELRNEQFF	TGTGCCAGCAGTGAATTAAGGAATGAGCAGTTCTTC
TRBV6-1	TRBJ2-3	15	-	-	CASSESRDPTDTQYF	TGTGCCAGCAGTGAAAGTAGGGACCCCACAGATACGCAGTATTTT
TRBV6-5	TRBJ1-5	14	-	-	CASSPSPSGQPQHF	TGTGCCAGCAGCCCGAGCCCCTCTGGGCAGCCCCAGCATTTT
TRBV7-2	TRBJ1-6	13	-	once	CASSLTGDSPLHF	TGTGCCAGCAGCTTAACCGGAGATTCACCCCTCCACTTT
TRBV18	TRBJ2-3	16	-	-	CASSPVAGGATDTQYF	TGTGCCAGCTCACCTGTTGCAGGGGGGGCCACAGATACGCAGTATTTT
TRBV28	TRBJ2-7	17	TRBD1	-	CASSSIGQGASWYEQYF	TGTGCCAGCAGTTCAATAGGACAGGGGGCTAGTTGGTACGAGCAGTACTTC
TRBV7-9	TRBJ1-1	12	-	few	CASSLYPSEAFF	TGTGCCAGCAGCTTATACCCCAGTGAAGCTTTCTTT
TRBV7-2	TRBJ1-5	12	-	-	CASSSTFQPQHF	TGTGCCAGCAGCTCGACCTTCCAGCCCCAGCATTTT
TRBV19	TRBJ1-1	13	-	-	CASSKRQQTEAFF	TGTGCCAGTAGTAAGAGACAGCAGACTGAAGCTTTCTTT
TRBV7-8	TRBJ2-7	13	TRBD2	-	CASSPTPGGEQYF	TGTGCCAGCAGCCCGACCCCGGGGGGCGAGCAGTACTTC
TRBV11-2	TRBJ2-1	17	TRBD2	-	CASSLRLAGGHYNEQFF	TGTGCCAGCAGCTTAAGACTAGCGGGGGGGCACTACAATGAGCAGTTCTTC
TRBV18	TRBJ2-2	14	-	once	CASSPRSNTGELFF	TGTGCCAGCTCACCACGCAGCAACACCGGGGAGCTGTTTTTT
TRBV4-3	TRBJ1-5	14	-	medium-sized	CASSQVGNGQPQHF	TGCGCCAGCAGCCAAGTAGGGAATGGGCAGCCCCAGCATTTT
TRBV11-3	TRBJ2-1	15	-	-	CASSLELGSYNEQFF	TGTGCCAGCAGCTTAGAACTCGGCTCCTACAATGAGCAGTTCTTC
TRBV5-4	TRBJ2-7	13	-	few	CASSFGPIYEQYF	TGTGCCAGCAGCTTTGGGCCGATCTACGAGCAGTACTTC
TRBV5-6	TRBJ1-4	14	-	once	CASSFGRRDEKLFF	TGTGCCAGCAGCTTTGGCAGACGGGATGAAAAACTGTTTTTT
TRBV15	TRBJ1-5	13	-	few	CATSRDFNQPQHF	TGTGCCACCAGCAGGGACTTCAATCAGCCCCAGCATTTT
TRBV5-1	TRBJ2-3	15	-	few	CASSLLVPGTDTQYF	TGCGCCAGCAGCTTGTTGGTCCCGGGCACAGATACGCAGTATTTT
TRBV6-6	TRBJ1-3	16	TRBD1	once	CASTEQGEVYGNTIYF	TGTGCCAGCACCGAACAGGGGGAGGTCTATGGAAACACCATATATTTT
TRBV7-7	TRBJ2-1	15	-	-	CASSLGVRGVNEQFF	TGTGCCAGCAGCTTAGGAGTCCGAGGAGTCAATGAGCAGTTCTTC
TRBV6-5	TRBJ1-1	13	-	-	CASSPLGGTEAFF	TGTGCCAGCAGCCCACTTGGGGGTACTGAAGCTTTCTTT
TRBV6-5	TRBJ2-4	14	-	-	CASSSFIAKNIQYF	TGTGCCTCGAGCTCCTTTATAGCCAAAAACATTCAGTACTTC
TRBV10-3	TRBJ2-7	13	TRBD2	-	CAISEPAAGTSLF	TGTGCCATCAGTGAGCCGGCTGCCGGGACTAGCCTGTTC
TRBV27	TRBJ2-2	15	-	-	CASSFRAGLTGELFF	TGTGCCAGCAGTTTTAGGGCAGGGCTCACCGGGGAGCTGTTTTTT
TRBV2	TRBJ2-7	11	-	-	CASAGLYEQYF	TGTGCCAGCGCGGGACTCTACGAGCAGTACTTC
TRBV5-4	TRBJ2-5	15	-	-	CASSRRGVGQETQYF	TGTGCCAGCAGCCGGAGGGGAGTGGGACAAGAGACCCAGTACTTC
TRBV28	TRBJ2-1	16	TRBD2	-	CASSSSSGSSYNEQFF	TGTGCCAGCAGTTCCAGTAGCGGGAGCTCCTACAATGAGCAGTTCTTC
TRBV19	TRBJ2-7	15	TRBD2	-	CASSISLAGSNEQYF	TGTGCCAGTAGTATATCACTAGCGGGGAGCAACGAGCAGTACTTC
TRBV18	TRBJ2-7	14	TRBD1	-	CASSRLGTVYEQYF	TGTGCCAGCTCCCGATTAGGGACAGTTTACGAGCAGTACTTC
TRBV14	TRBJ2-7	15	-	many	CASSQERGYLYEQYF	TGTGCCAGCAGCCAAGAGAGGGGGTACTTGTACGAGCAGTACTTC
TRBV19	TRBJ1-5	15	TRBD1	-	CASSSFGQGEQPQHF	TGTGCCAGTAGTAGCTTCGGACAGGGGGAACAGCCCCAGCATTTT
TRBV6-6	TRBJ1-1	15	TRBD1	-	CASTGQGRTNTEAFF	TGTGCCAGCACCGGACAGGGGAGAACGAACACTGAAGCTTTCTTT